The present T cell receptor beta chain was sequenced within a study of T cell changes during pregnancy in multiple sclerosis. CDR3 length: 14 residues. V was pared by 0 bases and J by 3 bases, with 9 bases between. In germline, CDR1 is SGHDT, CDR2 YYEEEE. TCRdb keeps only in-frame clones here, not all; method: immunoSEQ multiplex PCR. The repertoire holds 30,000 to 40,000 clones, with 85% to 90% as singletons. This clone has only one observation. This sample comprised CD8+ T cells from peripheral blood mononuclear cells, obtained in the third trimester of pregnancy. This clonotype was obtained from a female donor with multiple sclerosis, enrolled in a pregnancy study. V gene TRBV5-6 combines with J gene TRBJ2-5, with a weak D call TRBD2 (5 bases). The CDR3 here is CASSLELGEETQYF. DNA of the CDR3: TGTGCCAGCAGCTTGGAACTAGGCGAAGAGACCCAGTACTTC.